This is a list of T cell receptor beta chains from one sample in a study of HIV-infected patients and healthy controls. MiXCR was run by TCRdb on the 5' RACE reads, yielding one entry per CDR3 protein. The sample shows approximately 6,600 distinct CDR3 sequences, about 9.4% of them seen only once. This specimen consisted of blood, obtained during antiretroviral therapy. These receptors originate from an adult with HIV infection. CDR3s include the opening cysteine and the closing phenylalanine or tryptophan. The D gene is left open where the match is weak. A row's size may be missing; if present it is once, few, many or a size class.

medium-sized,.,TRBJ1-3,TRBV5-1,CASSHTPTETGNTIYF,TGCGCCAGCAGCCACACCCCGACAGAGACTGGAAACACCATATATTTT
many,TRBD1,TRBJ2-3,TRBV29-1,CSVRQGSDTQYF,TGCAGCGTCCGACAGGGATCAGATACGCAGTATTTT
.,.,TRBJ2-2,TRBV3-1,CASSQVGTGELFF,TGTGCCAGCAGCCAAGTTGGAACCGGGGAGCTGTTTTTT
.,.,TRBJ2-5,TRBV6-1,CASARGGLSETQYF,TGTGCCAGCGCACGAGGGGGGCTCAGCGAGACCCAGTACTTC
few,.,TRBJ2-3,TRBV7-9,CASSFTRTDTQYF,TGTGCCAGCAGCTTCACCAGAACAGATACGCAGTATTTT
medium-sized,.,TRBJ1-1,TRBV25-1,CASSEFTLNTEAFF,TGTGCCAGCAGTGAATTCACCCTGAACACTGAAGCTTTCTTT
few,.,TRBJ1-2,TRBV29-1,CSVEPSLVSNYGYTF,TGCAGCGTTGAGCCCAGTCTGGTGTCTAACTATGGCTACACCTTC
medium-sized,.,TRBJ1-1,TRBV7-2,CASSLRHEAFF,TGTGCCAGCAGCTTACGTCATGAAGCTTTCTTT
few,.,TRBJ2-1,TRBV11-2,CASSSPLGGRKQNNEQFF,TGTGCCAGCAGCTCCCCGCTCGGGGGACGGAAGCAGAACAATGAGCAGTTCTTC
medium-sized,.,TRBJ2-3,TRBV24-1,CATRGSGSDTQYF,TGTGCCACCAGGGGTTCGGGGTCAGATACGCAGTATTTT
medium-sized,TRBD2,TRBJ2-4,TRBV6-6,CASSSSRGGGLRYIQYF,TGTGCCAGCAGTTCCTCACGGGGGGGCGGCCTTAGGTACATTCAGTACTTC
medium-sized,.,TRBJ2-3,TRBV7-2,CASSQKWRDTQYF,TGTGCCAGCAGCCAAAAATGGAGAGATACGCAGTATTTT
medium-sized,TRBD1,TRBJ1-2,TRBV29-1,CSVRSTGRETYGYTF,TGCAGCGTCCGATCGACAGGGAGGGAGACCTATGGCTACACCTTC
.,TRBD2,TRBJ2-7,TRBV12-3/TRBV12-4,CASSVSRGTYEQYF,TGTGCCAGCAGTGTCTCGCGGGGGACCTACGAGCAGTACTTC
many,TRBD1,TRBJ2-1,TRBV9,CASSPRQGRGEQFF,TGTGCCAGCAGCCCGCGACAGGGACGGGGTGAGCAGTTCTTC
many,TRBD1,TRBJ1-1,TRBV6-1,CASSEVSTGVTEAFF,TGTGCCAGCAGTGAAGTGTCTACAGGGGTGACTGAAGCTTTCTTT
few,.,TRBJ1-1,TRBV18,CASSPQESGLTEAFF,TGTGCCAGCTCACCACAGGAGTCGGGACTCACTGAAGCTTTCTTT
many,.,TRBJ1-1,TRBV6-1,CASSEGGRPEAFF,TGTGCCAGCAGTGAGGGAGGGCGCCCTGAAGCTTTCTTT
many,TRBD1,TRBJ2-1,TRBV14,CASSLLPGQGDNEQFF,TGTGCCAGCAGCTTACTACCGGGACAGGGAGACAATGAGCAGTTCTTC
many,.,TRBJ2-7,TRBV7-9,CASTRGQVTAYEQYF,TGTGCCAGCACCCGCGGGCAGGTAACAGCCTACGAGCAGTACTTC